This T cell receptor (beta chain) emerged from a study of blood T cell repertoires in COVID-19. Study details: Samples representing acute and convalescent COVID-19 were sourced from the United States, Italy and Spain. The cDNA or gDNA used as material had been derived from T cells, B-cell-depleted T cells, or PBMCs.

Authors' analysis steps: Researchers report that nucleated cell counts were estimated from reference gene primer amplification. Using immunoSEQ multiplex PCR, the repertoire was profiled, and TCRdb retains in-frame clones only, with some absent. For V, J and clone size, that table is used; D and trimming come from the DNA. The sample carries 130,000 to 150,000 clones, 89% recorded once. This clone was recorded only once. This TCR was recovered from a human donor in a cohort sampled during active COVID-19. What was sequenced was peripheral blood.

The CDR3 protein is CASSENGGAFPDTQYF. The CDR3 region has the DNA TGTGCCAGTAGCGAAAACGGGGGGGCCTTTCCAGATACGCAGTATTTT. The chain joins TRBV19 to TRBJ2-3, with 8 bases identical to TRBD2. The CDR3 runs 16 residues. The germline V gene encodes CDR1 LNHDA and CDR2 SQIVND (reference sequence). With V trimmed by 6 bases and J by 4 bases, 12 bases remained unmatched.